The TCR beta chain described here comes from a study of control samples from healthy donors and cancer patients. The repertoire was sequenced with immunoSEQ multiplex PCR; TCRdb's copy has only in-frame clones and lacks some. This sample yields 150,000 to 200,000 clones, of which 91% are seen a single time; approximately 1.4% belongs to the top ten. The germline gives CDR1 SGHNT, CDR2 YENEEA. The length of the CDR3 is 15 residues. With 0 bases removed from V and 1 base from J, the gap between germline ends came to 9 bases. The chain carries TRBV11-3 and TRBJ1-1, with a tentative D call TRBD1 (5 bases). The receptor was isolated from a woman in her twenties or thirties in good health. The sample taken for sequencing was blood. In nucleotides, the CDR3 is TGTGCCAGCAGCTTAGAGGGGGTCCCGAACACTGAAGCTTTCTTT. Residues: CASSLEGVPNTEAFF.